The sequence of this TCR beta chain was determined in a study of blood T cell repertoires in COVID-19. The V and J ends lost 5 bases and 1 base respectively, with 14 bases between them. CDR3 length: 15 residues. Looked up from germline, CDR1 is SEHNR and CDR2 is FQNEAQ (reference sequence). This clone appeared once. The assay was immunoSEQ multiplex PCR, and TCRdb's table has in-frame clones only and misses some. This sample has over 150,000 clones, with about 86% found just once. The chain combines TRBV7-9 with TRBJ1-1; perhaps TRBD1 as D (6 bases). This TCR derives from a man over 45 with active or convalescent COVID-19. Source material: peripheral blood. In nucleotides, the CDR3 is TGTGCCAGCAGCAAAGGACAGCGATCGAACACTGAAGCTTTCTTT. It encodes CASSKGQRSNTEAFF.